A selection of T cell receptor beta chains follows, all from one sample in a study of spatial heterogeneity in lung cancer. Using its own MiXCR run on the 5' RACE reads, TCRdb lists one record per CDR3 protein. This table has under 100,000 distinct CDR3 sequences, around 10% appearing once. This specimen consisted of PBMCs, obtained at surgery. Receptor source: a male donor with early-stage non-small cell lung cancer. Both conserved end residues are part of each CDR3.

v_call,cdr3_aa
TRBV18,CASSPTSGATRETQYF
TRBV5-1,CASAEVGAIEQYF
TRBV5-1,CASSLSGASTDTQYF
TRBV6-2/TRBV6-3,CASSRGQFYGYTF
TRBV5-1,CASSQRQGPEAFF
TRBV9,CASSVATAGAGADTQYF
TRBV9,CASSVVQGNTEAFF
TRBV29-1,CSARLGTSGNNEQFF
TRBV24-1,CATRDSNTGELFF
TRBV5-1,CASSSESDTQYF
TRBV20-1,CSALDRGRSGANVLTF
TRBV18,CASSRTGTGNTGELFF
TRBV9,CASSVGIIHLFF
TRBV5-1,CASSLAGGSGETQYF
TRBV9,CASSVGHGGATDTQYF
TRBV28,CASRSRRTGRGTGELFF
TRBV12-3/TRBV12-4,CASSFLAGGSAGELFF
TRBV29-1,CSVEITGPSAQYF
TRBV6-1,CASSIDRGGEQYF
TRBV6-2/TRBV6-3,CASSPLSGTEAFF
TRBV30,CALAGGRMNTEAFF
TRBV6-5,CASSNGARQETQYF
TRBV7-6,CANSSTRQTNYGYTF
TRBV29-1,CSVERGWQETQYF
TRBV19,CASSRNGGYTF
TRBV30,CAWSVGTPKTAGELFF
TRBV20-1,CSARTGLNTEAFF
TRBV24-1,CATSSRSYNEQFF
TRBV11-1,CASSSGTRTYNEQFF
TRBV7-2,CASSLDGSYEQYF
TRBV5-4,CASSLHEDEQYF
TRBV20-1,CSARGQGAPHGQPQHF
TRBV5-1,CATQREGSYEQYF
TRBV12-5,CASGLTRHNEQFF
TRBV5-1,CASSLEGPPSSYEQYF
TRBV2,CASSEAGTSTDTQYF
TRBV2,CASRDTNSGNTIYF
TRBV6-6,CASSHGDTSNTGELFF
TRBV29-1,CSVTSGTSTDTQYF
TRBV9,CASSGGGTQETRYF
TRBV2,CASSEVGRGETQYF
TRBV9,CASSVTRDQPQHF
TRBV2,CASSVYSGTEAFF
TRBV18,CASSPDRGKNIQYF
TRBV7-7,CASRHMPGTGELFF
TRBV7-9,CASSFDRSNSPLHF
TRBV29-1,CSIRQGENSPLHF
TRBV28,CASSFRGVVGNQPQHF
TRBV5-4,CASSQGLTSDSYNEQFF
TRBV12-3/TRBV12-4,CASSFDRGYNEQFF
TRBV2,CASSVKGKGYTF
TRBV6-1,CASSPLQKRESDTQYF
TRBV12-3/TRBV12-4,CASSFRSGTQYF
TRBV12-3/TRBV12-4,CASSLVGNQPQHF
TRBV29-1,CSVWTLGSPQHF